A selection of T cell receptor beta chains follows, all from one sample in a study of regulatory T cells in long-lasting Graves disease. MiXCR was run by TCRdb on the multiplex PCR reads, yielding one entry per CDR3 protein. In the table there are 300,000 to 400,000 distinct CDR3 sequences, roughly 16% of which are singletons. This specimen consisted of peripheral blood mononuclear cells (PBMCs), obtained at new diagnosis, from a patient treated with antithyroid drugs. These TCRs come from a female donor with Graves disease. The CDR3 runs from the conserved cysteine through the conserved F or W. The order of the fields is V gene, clone size, D gene, J gene, CDR3 length, CDR3 DNA, CDR3 protein. A D gene is named only where the DNA matches it firmly. Some rows have no size entry. The others give once, few or many, or a class for an expanded clone.

TRBV4-1	few	-	TRBJ1-6	14	TGCGCCAGCAGCTTAAACCGCTATAATTCACCCCTCCACTTT	CASSLNRYNSPLHF
TRBV12-3/TRBV12-4	few	TRBD2	TRBJ2-1	13	TGTGCCAGCAGTTTTTGGCGGGAGTATGAGCAGTTCTTC	CASSFWREYEQFF
TRBV7-2	many	-	TRBJ2-1	14	TGTGCCAGCAGCCCCGCCTCCTCCTACAATGAGCAGTTCTTC	CASSPASSYNEQFF
TRBV6-2/TRBV6-3	many	TRBD1	TRBJ2-7	14	TGTGCCAGCAGTTACCGGGGACAGAGCTACGAGCAGTACTTC	CASSYRGQSYEQYF
TRBV6-1	-	-	TRBJ2-7	15	TGTGCCAGCAGCCCCGCTCGGGCAGGGCTCTACGAGCAGTACTTC	CASSPARAGLYEQYF
TRBV11-2	-	TRBD1	TRBJ2-1	14	TGTGCCAGCAGCCCATGGGACAGTAACAATGAGCAGTTCTTC	CASSPWDSNNEQFF
TRBV12-3/TRBV12-4	many	-	TRBJ2-1	17	TGTACCAGCAGTTTAGCGCTCGTCGGACAGAGACTCAATGAGCAGTTCTTC	CTSSLALVGQRLNEQFF
TRBV7-2	many	TRBD1	TRBJ1-2	13	TGTGCCAGCAGCGGGGACAGGGGGTTAGGCTACACCTTC	CASSGDRGLGYTF
TRBV10-2	-	TRBD2	TRBJ2-3	20	TGCGCCAGCCCCCCGACGGGGGGAGCGGTCTTCTCCGGAGGCACAGATACGCAGTATTTT	CASPPTGGAVFSGGTDTQYF
TRBV15	-	TRBD1	TRBJ1-2	13	TGTGCCACCAGCAGCCGGGACAGTGGAGGCTACACCTTC	CATSSRDSGGYTF
TRBV2	many	-	TRBJ1-1	15	TGTGCCAGCAGTTACATCGGCAGGGGGAACACTGAAGCTTTCTTT	CASSYIGRGNTEAFF
TRBV7-9	-	TRBD1	TRBJ2-3	18	TGTGCCAGCAGCTCAGTCGCCCGACAGGGCTTGCCTAGGGATACGCAGTATTTT	CASSSVARQGLPRDTQYF
TRBV28	-	-	TRBJ2-2	13	TGTGCCAGCAGTGTTACAGGGTCCGGGGAGCTGTTTTTT	CASSVTGSGELFF
TRBV30	-	-	TRBJ1-3	11	TGTGCCTGGGCGAATGGAAACACCATATATTTT	CAWANGNTIYF
TRBV20-1	many	-	TRBJ2-3	15	TGCAGTGCTAGGGTTCGGGGCCTAGGGGCAGATACGCAGTATTTT	CSARVRGLGADTQYF
TRBV4-1	many	-	TRBJ2-2	16	TGCGCCAGCAGCCAAGCGGGGCAGGCGAACACCGGGGAGCTGTTTTTT	CASSQAGQANTGELFF
TRBV6-5	many	-	TRBJ1-5	18	TGTGCCAGCAGTTACGACGGACTGGAACGGTTTAGCAATCAGCCCCAGCATTTT	CASSYDGLERFSNQPQHF
TRBV28	many	-	TRBJ1-5	15	TGTGCCAGCAGTACCATAAAATATAGCAATCAGCCCCAGCATTTT	CASSTIKYSNQPQHF
TRBV12-3/TRBV12-4	-	-	TRBJ1-3	11	TGTGCCCAACTCTCTGGAAACACCATATATTTT	CAQLSGNTIYF
TRBV12-3/TRBV12-4	many	-	TRBJ1-5	13	TGTGCCAGCAGCTTAAGCTTAAATCAGCCCCAGCATTTT	CASSLSLNQPQHF
TRBV5-1	-	-	TRBJ1-5	16	TGCGCCAGCAGCTTGAAGCCGGGACAATATGACCAGCCCCAGCATTTT	CASSLKPGQYDQPQHF
TRBV7-6	-	-	TRBJ2-3	15	TGTGCCAGCAGCTTAAGGGGATCTCCCACAGATACGCAGTATTTT	CASSLRGSPTDTQYF
TRBV9	many	-	TRBJ2-7	15	TGTGCCAGCAGCTTAGGGGGACTCCCCTCCTACGAGCAGTACTTC	CASSLGGLPSYEQYF
TRBV2	many	TRBD2	TRBJ2-7	14	TGTGCCAGCAGGCTGACTAGCGGGATCTACGAGCAGTACTTC	CASRLTSGIYEQYF
TRBV2	many	TRBD1	TRBJ1-5	14	TGTGCCAGCAGGAGACAGGGGCTGGGGAGGCCCCAGCATTTT	CASRRQGLGRPQHF
TRBV6-2/TRBV6-3	many	TRBD1	TRBJ1-2	13	TGTGCCAGCAGTTCGGGACAGGCCTATGGCTACACCTTC	CASSSGQAYGYTF
TRBV4-3	-	-	TRBJ1-1	18	TGCGCCAGCAGCCCTGCCCCGGGCCGAAGCTCCTCGAACACTGAAGCTTTCTTT	CASSPAPGRSSSNTEAFF
TRBV12-3/TRBV12-4	-	-	TRBJ1-4	15	TGTGCCAACAGTCTTCGGCTTGCAACTAATGAAAAACTGTTTTTT	CANSLRLATNEKLFF
TRBV4-1	many	TRBD1	TRBJ1-4	13	TGCGCCAGCAGCCAAGAAGGGGGCGAAAAACTGTTTTTT	CASSQEGGEKLFF
TRBV7-2	many	TRBD1	TRBJ2-1	17	TGTGCCAGCAGCTCCCGCCGACCCGGGACAGGGTACAATGAGCAGTTCTTC	CASSSRRPGTGYNEQFF
TRBV7-2	many	-	TRBJ1-4	11	TGTGCCAGCAGCTTACTCGGAAAACTGTTTTTT	CASSLLGKLFF
TRBV6-1	many	-	TRBJ1-5	11	TGTGCCAGCAGAAACAATCAGCCCCAGCATTTT	CASRNNQPQHF
TRBV12-3/TRBV12-4	many	-	TRBJ2-5	13	TGTGCCAGCAGTTTCGTTGGGGGGGAGACCCAGTACTTC	CASSFVGGETQYF
TRBV12-3/TRBV12-4	-	-	TRBJ1-2	17	TGTGCCAGCAGTTTTGGGGACCTACCAAAGCCTACTGATGGCTACACCTTC	CASSFGDLPKPTDGYTF
TRBV5-1	-	-	TRBJ1-2	15	TGCGCCAGCAGCTTGGAGGCAGGGAAAAACTATGGCTACACCTTC	CASSLEAGKNYGYTF
TRBV20-1	many	-	TRBJ1-1	12	TGCAGTGCTAGGTCCGCTAACACTGAAGCTTTCTTT	CSARSANTEAFF
TRBV6-5	many	-	TRBJ2-7	13	TGTGCCAGCAGTTACCCCGATAGCTACGAGCAGTACTTC	CASSYPDSYEQYF
TRBV30	many	-	TRBJ2-3	13	TGTGCCTGGAAAGACACAATCACAGATACGCAGTATTTT	CAWKDTITDTQYF
TRBV5-6	-	-	TRBJ1-2	14	TGTGCCAGCAGCTTGGACCGGCAGGGGTATGGCTACACCTTC	CASSLDRQGYGYTF